This T cell receptor beta chain was captured by sequencing in a study of blood T cell repertoires in COVID-19. CDR1 SGHDT and CDR2 YYEEEE come from the germline V gene. This CDR3 region has 18 residues. Germline trimming cut 4 bases from V and 8 bases from J; bases unmatched to any gene: 15. TCRdb's copy holds only in-frame clones and misses some; the assay was immunoSEQ multiplex PCR. The sample carries 250,000 to 300,000 clones, about nine tenths recorded once. This sequence joins TRBV5-6 and TRBJ2-1, with 13 bases aligning to TRBD2. The TCR comes from a woman aged 25 to 39 with COVID-19, enrolled during active disease. Material for sequencing was peripheral blood. The CDR3 DNA reads TGTGCCAGCAGCCCGACACTAGCGGGGGGGCCTGGAGTCTATGAGCAGTTCTTC. Translating gives CASSPTLAGGPGVYEQFF.